Each of the 24 T cell receptor beta chains below was sequenced from the same sample in a study of blood T cell repertoires in COVID-19. Assay: immunoSEQ multiplex PCR; the TCRdb copy retains only in-frame clones and omits some. Among roughly 230,000 clones, around 90% were seen once, and the ten largest hold approximately 2.1%. The sample consisted of peripheral blood. The receptors were gathered from a woman aged 55 to 70 with COVID-19, enrolled during active disease.

The chain employs TRBV1 and TRBJ1-2; the table's D gene call, TRBD1, was not cross checked with the DNA. TRBV1 is designated a pseudogene. The CDR3 has 14 amino acids. CDR3 in DNA: TGCACCAGCAGTCACGGACAGGGGGCTTATGGCTACACCTTC. This encodes CTSSHGQGAYGYTF.

This clone has just one count. The gene calls are TRBV5-1 and TRBJ2-3; weak D call: TRBD2 (7 bases). The CDR3 length is 16 residues. The V end lost 1 base, the J end lost 0 bases, and 12 bases lay between the germline ends. CDR1 is SGHRS and CDR2 is YFSETQ in the germline V gene. The CDR3 loop is CASSLYGGPSTDTQYF. DNA for the CDR3: TGCGCCAGCAGCTTGTACGGGGGGCCCAGCACAGATACGCAGTATTTT.

CDR3 residues: CASSSGGTGELFF. The CDR3 bases are TGTGCCAGTAGTAGCGGGGGCACCGGGGAGCTGTTTTTT. The chain uses TRBV19 and TRBJ2-2; 7 positions agree with TRBD2. The CDR3 loop spans 13 amino acids. Germline CDR1 reads LNHDA; CDR2 reads SQIVND (reference sequence). With 4 bases clipped from V and 4 bases from J, the junction kept 0 bases outside the gene matches.

The V and J genes are TRBV12-3 or TRBV12-4 and TRBJ1-2; no clear D gene. V shed 6 bases and J shed 5 bases, with 10 bases lying between them. The CDR3 spans 12 residues. The CDR3 DNA sequence: TGTGCCAGCAGGGCAGGTCTGTATGGCTACACCTTC. Encoded protein: CASRAGLYGYTF.

V and J are TRBV6-5 and TRBJ1-6; 8 bases agree with TRBD1. The CDR3 runs 14 residues. Unmatched junction bases numbered 4, after V lost 5 bases and J lost 7 bases. Germline CDR1 MNHEY, CDR2 SVGAGI. In DNA form, the CDR3 reads TGTGCCAGCAGTCGACAGGGGAAGAATTCACCCCTCCACTTT. Translating gives CASSRQGKNSPLHF.

The rearrangement joins TRBV19 to TRBJ1-2, with D unresolved. The CDR3 is 16 residues long. Between the trimmed V and J ends, which lost 2 bases and 0 bases, there was a span of 13 bases. Germline V gene data show CDR1 as LNHDA and CDR2 as SQIVND (reference sequence). The CDR3 DNA sequence: TGTGCCAGTAGTATAAATCCAGGTACAGCTAACTATGGCTACACCTTC. Residues: CASSINPGTANYGYTF.

V gene TRBV9 combines with J gene TRBJ2-3, with 7 bases that match TRBD2. J was trimmed by 2 bases and V by 7 bases; bases with no gene match: 10. The CDR3 totals 15 residues. CDR1 is SGDLS and CDR2 is YYNGEE in the germline V gene. The CDR3 DNA follows: TGTGCCAGCGGAGAGAGGCTAGCGGTCACAGATACGCAGTATTTT. Amino acid sequence: CASGERLAVTDTQYF.

This chain connects TRBV7-2 to TRBJ2-7; a weak D match, TRBD2 (5 bases). Germline lookup yields CDR1 SGHTA and CDR2 FQGNSA. With 0 bases removed from V and 1 base from J, the gap between germline ends came to 10 bases. The CDR3 contains 15 residues. The CDR3 sequence: CASSLAAVGSYEQYF. CDR3 in DNA: TGTGCCAGCAGCTTAGCAGCGGTGGGGTCCTACGAGCAGTACTTC.

The chain uses TRBV7-2 and TRBJ1-1; TRBD1 aligns across 9 bases. CDR3 length: 17 amino acids. Germline loops: CDR1 SGHTA, CDR2 FQGNSA. V shed 4 bases and J 4 bases; nucleotides not matched to a gene: 13. CDR3 nucleotide sequence: TGTGCCAGCAGCTATGGGACAGGGAAGTTTCGAGGCACTGAAGCTTTCTTT. Translating it yields CASSYGTGKFRGTEAFF.

The genes are TRBV4-2 and TRBJ2-3; 12 bases fit TRBD2. The CDR3 is 18 residues long. J was trimmed by 2 bases and V by 3 bases; bases with no gene match: 9. CDR1 LGHNA and CDR2 YNFKEQ come from the germline V gene. The chain's CDR3 is CASSHPRLAGALTDTQYF. CDR3 in DNA: TGTGCCAGCAGCCACCCTCGACTAGCGGGGGCCCTCACAGATACGCAGTATTTT.

The V gene is TRBV19, the J gene TRBJ1-1, with TRBD1 identical over 7 bases. Trimming removed 6 bases from V and 0 bases from J; junction bases left unmatched: 4. CDR1 is LNHDA, CDR2 SQIVND, per germline (reference sequence). This CDR3 has 14 amino acids. The CDR3 DNA follows: TGTGCCAGTAGACCTACAGGGGTGAACACTGAAGCTTTCTTT. This codes for CASRPTGVNTEAFF.

The chain uses TRBV6-4 and TRBJ1-1; D remains unclear. The V end lost 6 bases, the J end lost 5 bases, and 13 bases lay between the germline ends. Germline V CDR1 and CDR2: MRHNA, SNTAGT. There are 13 residues in the CDR3. CDR3 region: CASRRHSGTEAFF. DNA for the CDR3: TGTGCCAGCAGAAGACATTCGGGGACTGAAGCTTTCTTT.

A word on this clone: At one boundary the junction diverges from the germline segment, which might be a read error. This rearrangement joins TRBV7-2 to TRBJ1-6; D gene unclear. Looked up from germline, CDR1 is SGHTA and CDR2 is FQGNSA. CDR3 length: 15 residues. The CDR3 nucleotides read TGTGCCAGCAGCTTAGAATACCACTATAGTTCACCCCTCCACTTT. It encodes CASSLEYHYSSPLHF.

This clone was observed a single time. J is TRBJ2-2 and V is TRBV10-3, with D possibly matching TRBD1 (6 bases). Germline values: CDR1 ENHRY, CDR2 SYGVKD. The CDR3 has 15 amino acids. Deletions cut 8 bases from V and 1 base from J, with 14 bases between. The CDR3 DNA follows: TGTGCCATCCCCCGCGCCAGGGGGAACACCGGGGAGCTGTTTTTT. Encoded protein: CAIPRARGNTGELFF.

This clone was counted between two and nine times. The rearrangement uses TRBV7-9 and TRBJ1-2; 8 bases are a match to TRBD1. V gave up 4 bases and J gave up 1 base; unmatched junction bases: 5. In germline, CDR1 is SEHNR, CDR2 FQNEAQ (reference sequence). The CDR3 spans 15 residues. Here the CDR3 reads CASSYSDRDNYGYTF. Here the CDR3 DNA reads TGTGCCAGCAGCTACTCGGACAGGGATAACTATGGCTACACCTTC.

In its sample, this clone was seen once. The V and J genes are TRBV7-9 and TRBJ1-1; 8 bases are a match to TRBD1. V gave up 1 base and J gave up 4 bases; unmatched junction bases: 5. The germline V gene encodes CDR1 SEHNR and CDR2 FQNEAQ (reference sequence). The CDR3 covers 15 residues. The DNA of the CDR3 is TGTGCCAGCAGCTTAGGAAGTGACAGGGGCACTGAAGCTTTCTTT. Its protein is CASSLGSDRGTEAFF.

The chain is built from TRBV10-3 and TRBJ1-5; a weak D match, TRBD1 (6 bases). The CDR3 sequence is 16 residues long. The V and J ends lost 6 bases and 7 bases respectively, with 22 bases between them. CDR1 is ENHRY and CDR2 is SYGVKD in the germline V gene. The CDR3 here is CAISKELGGGRQPQHF. CDR3 DNA sequence: TGTGCCATCAGCAAGGAGCTCGGGGGGGGCAGGCAGCCCCAGCATTTT.

CDR3 amino acids: CASSLDRGNMNTEAFF. CDR3 DNA: TGTGCCAGCAGCTTGGACAGGGGAAACATGAACACTGAAGCTTTCTTT. The V and J genes are TRBV5-6 and TRBJ1-1; 7 bases match TRBD1. V was pared by 0 bases and J by 0 bases, with 5 bases of the junction left unmatched. Per germline, CDR1 SGHDT and CDR2 YYEEEE. The CDR3 has 16 residues.

The chain employs TRBV6-5 and TRBJ2-1; 11 nucleotides align to TRBD2. Germline values: CDR1 MNHEY, CDR2 SVGAGI. Germline trimming cut 4 bases from V and 7 bases from J; bases unmatched to any gene: 3. This CDR3 contains 14 residues. The CDR3 protein is CASSSGTSGNEQFF. In nucleotides, the CDR3 is TGTGCCAGCAGTTCCGGGACTAGCGGTAATGAGCAGTTCTTC.

This chain uses TRBV2 with TRBJ1-2, with 7 bases fitting TRBD1. Germline V CDR1 and CDR2: SNHLY, FYNNEI. Germline trimming cut 4 bases from V and 0 bases from J; bases unmatched to any gene: 5. This CDR3 is 15 amino acids long. The CDR3 region is CASSGGQSPNYGYTF. Here the CDR3 DNA reads TGTGCCAGCAGTGGGGGACAGAGCCCTAACTATGGCTACACCTTC.

The chain combines TRBV7-9 with TRBJ1-1; possibly TRBD1 for D (6 bases). The ends were cut back, 6 bases at V and 0 bases at J, with 26 bases in the middle. This CDR3 contains 19 residues. Per the germline V gene, CDR1 is SEHNR and CDR2 is FQNEAQ (reference sequence). The CDR3 DNA sequence: TGTGCCAGCAGTAACCGGGACACTATACTGCGAGGTATGAACACTGAAGCTTTCTTT. Translation: CASSNRDTILRGMNTEAFF.

The J gene is TRBJ1-1, the V gene TRBV5-8, with D perhaps TRBD1 (6 bases). CDR3 size: 13 residues. Germline V gene sequence: CDR1 SGHTS, CDR2 YDEGEE. With 4 bases removed from V and 7 bases from J, the gap between germline ends came to 14 bases. The CDR3 here is CASSVGGGLEAFF. The CDR3 nucleotides are TGTGCCAGCAGCGTAGGGGGGGGGCTTGAAGCTTTCTTT.

This chain connects TRBV2 to TRBJ1-1; TRBD1 agrees at 9 bases. This CDR3 has 15 residues. Germline CDR1 is SNHLY and CDR2 is FYNNEI. J lost 4 bases, V lost 9 bases, and 12 bases had no gene match. The CDR3 DNA is TGTGCCAGACATAACAAAGGACAGGGGTCCACTGAAGCTTTCTTT. Protein sequence: CARHNKGQGSTEAFF.

The chain is built from TRBV2 and TRBJ2-1, with TRBD1 matching over 8 bases. CDR1 and CDR2 (germline): SNHLY, FYNNEI. The CDR3 contains 15 residues. Trimming at V came to 6 bases and at J to 5 bases, leaving 9 bases not matched to a gene. Here the CDR3 DNA reads TGTGCCAGCAGCTACCGGGACAGGATAAACAATGAGCAGTTCTTC. Amino acids: CASSYRDRINNEQFF.